The 25 T cell receptor beta chains in this list originate from one sample, sequenced in a study of CD8+ T cells in alopecia areata. Treatment denoted: oral pan-JAK inhibitor, 5-10 mg twice daily. RNA was extracted and reverse transcribed into cDNA as the sequencing template. Some clones are missing from TCRdb's copy, which holds only in-frame ones; the method was immunoSEQ multiplex PCR. The sample carries some 95,000 clones, around 40% recorded once. Source: CD8+ T cells sorted from blood, taken at week 24, from a patient treated with tofacitinib. The receptors shown here come from a human donor with alopecia areata.

The chain carries TRBV6-5 and TRBJ1-5, with D tentatively TRBD1 (6 bases). Germline assignment: CDR1 MNHEY and CDR2 SVGAGI. Trimming took off 4 bases at V and 9 bases at J, with 13 bases between the two ends. The CDR3 is 13 amino acids. The DNA for the CDR3 is TGTGCCAGCAGTTGGGGGCCCGGGACGCCCCAGCATTTT. This codes for CASSWGPGTPQHF.

This clone occurred a few times. V is TRBV7-9 and J is TRBJ1-4; TRBD1 matches 10 bases. The CDR3 totals 15 residues. Per the germline V gene, CDR1 is SEHNR and CDR2 is FQNEAQ (reference sequence). V lost 5 bases and J lost 8; bases outside the gene matches: 8. This CDR3 is CASSQVGTGEEKLFF. CDR3 DNA sequence: TGTGCCAGCAGCCAGGTCGGGACAGGGGAAGAAAAACTGTTTTTT.

This clone was counted only a few times. The chain links TRBV6-1 to TRBJ2-7; no clear D. This CDR3 region has 12 residues. Germline CDR1 is MNHNS and CDR2 is SASEGT. V lost 1 base to trimming and J lost 2 bases, with 3 bases between them. The CDR3 sequence: CASSEGTYEQYF. In DNA form, the CDR3 reads TGTGCCAGCAGTGAAGGCACCTACGAGCAGTACTTC.

This chain links TRBV25-1 with TRBJ1-5; D possibly corresponds to TRBD1 (6 bases). CDR3 length: 13 residues. CDR1 and CDR2 from the germline V gene are MGHDK and SYGVNS. V was clipped by 8 bases and J by 3 bases, with 11 bases between them. The CDR3 is CASRRGFNQPQHF. CDR3 DNA sequence: TGTGCCAGCCGCAGGGGATTCAATCAGCCCCAGCATTTT.

In its sample, this clone was seen a few times. The rearrangement uses TRBV19 and TRBJ2-2; D is possibly TRBD1 (5 bases). Germline CDR1 reads LNHDA; CDR2 reads SQIVND (reference sequence). Trimming took off 8 bases at V and 1 base at J, with 11 bases between the two ends. This CDR3 is built from 14 residues. The CDR3 is CASCPDRNTGELFF. The CDR3 nucleotides read TGTGCCAGTTGTCCAGACAGGAACACCGGGGAGCTGTTTTTT.

This clone was counted only a few times. The V call is TRBV28, the J call TRBJ2-5, with D perhaps TRBD1 (6 bases). This CDR3 is built from 15 residues. V lost 3 bases and J 3 bases, leaving 14 bases between the germline ends. Germline V gene lookup returns CDR1 MDHEN and CDR2 SYDVKM. The CDR3 loop is CASSLYRDNEETQYF. CDR3 sequence (DNA): TGTGCCAGCAGTTTGTACCGGGACAACGAAGAGACCCAGTACTTC.

The chain links TRBV6-1 to TRBJ1-2; D remains ambiguous. Trimming pared 6 bases from V and 4 bases from J, leaving 9 bases between. In germline, CDR1 is MNHNS, CDR2 SASEGT. This CDR3 is built from 12 residues. The CDR3 DNA sequence: TGTGCCAGCAGGCCAAGTGGCTATGGCTACACCTTC. It translates to CASRPSGYGYTF.

The chain links TRBV5-1 to TRBJ1-1; D is unclear. The germline CDR1 and CDR2 sequences are SGHRS and YFSETQ. The CDR3 loop spans 13 amino acids. V lost 4 bases and J 0 bases, leaving 7 bases between the germline ends. CDR3: CASSETMNTEAFF. CDR3 nucleotide sequence: TGCGCCAGCAGCGAGACCATGAACACTGAAGCTTTCTTT.

The rearrangement joins TRBV10-3 to TRBJ2-3, with D tentatively TRBD2 (6 bases). Germline V gene sequence: CDR1 ENHRY, CDR2 SYGVKD. There are 12 residues in the CDR3. With 11 bases removed from V and 2 bases from J, the gap between germline ends came to 11 bases. CDR3 loop: CAAGLNTDTQYF. The CDR3 DNA sequence: TGTGCCGCGGGACTTAACACAGATACGCAGTATTTT.

This chain uses TRBV30 with TRBJ1-1; TRBD1 is a possible D gene (6 bases). From germline, CDR1 is GTSNPN and CDR2 SVGIG (reference sequence). The length of the CDR3 is 14 residues. V was clipped by 2 bases and J by 5 bases, with 15 bases between them. The CDR3 DNA reads as TGTGCCTGGAGTTCCACAGGGCTAGGGACTGAAGCTTTCTTT. Translation gives CAWSSTGLGTEAFF.

V and J are TRBV29-1 and TRBJ1-2; no clear D. The V end was cut by 6 bases, the J end by 8 bases, with 13 bases between. CDR1 SQVTM and CDR2 ANQGSEA come from the germline V gene. The CDR3 extends over 11 amino acids. The CDR3 DNA sequence: TGCAGCGTGACCCGTGGTGGAGGCTACACCTTC. This translates into CSVTRGGGYTF.

The chain couples TRBV15 to TRBJ1-2; perhaps TRBD1 as D (5 bases). Trimming cost V 4 bases and J 4 bases, with 13 bases left between them. Germline assignment: CDR1 LNHNV and CDR2 YYDKDF (reference sequence). The CDR3 totals 14 residues. The DNA for the CDR3 is TGTGCCACCAGCAAGGGAGGGGACGGCTATGGCTACACCTTC. This gives the protein CATSKGGDGYGYTF. The complete variable domain, with remaining parts taken from reference TRBV15 and TRBJ1-2, reads DAMVIQNPRYQVTQFGKPVTLSCSQTLNHNVMYWYQQKSSQAPKLLFHYYDKDFNNEADTPDNFQSRRPNTSFCFLDIRSPGLGDTAMYLCATSKGGDGYGYTFGSGTRLTVV.

Worth noting for this clone: The CDR3 end shows no conserved phenylalanine or tryptophan, and so a read error is likely. Because the CDR3's place on the DNA is in doubt, the DNA is left out and the CDR3 is given as listed by TCRdb. V is TRBV5-6 and J is TRBJ1-2. CDR1 is SGHDT, CDR2 YYEEEE, per germline. The CDR3 is 9 residues long, counting both termini. CDR3: CASSRSGHL.

This clone was observed a single time. The CDR3 loop reads CACLFEAGGPSGANVLTF. The CDR3 nucleotides read TGTGCCTGCTTATTCGAAGCGGGAGGGCCTAGTGGGGCCAACGTCCTGACTTTC. The chain joins TRBV30 to TRBJ2-6, with TRBD2 matching 10 bases. V trimming: 6 bases; J trimming: 3 bases; junction bases outside the gene matches: 14. Germline CDR1 GTSNPN, CDR2 SVGIG (reference sequence). This CDR3 region has 18 residues.

A note on this clone: Other DNA sequences of this sample code for an identical CDR3. V usage is TRBV6-5 and J usage is TRBJ2-7; tentatively, D is TRBD1 (7 bases). This CDR3 is built from 13 residues. V lost 5 bases and J lost 10, with 18 bases in between. Germline-derived CDR1 and CDR2 are MNHEY and SVGAGI. As DNA, the CDR3 is TGTGCCAGCAGTCCCAGACAGGGACTCGAACAGTACTTC. Translated: CASSPRQGLEQYF.

In this sample, this clone turned up a few times. The CDR3 region has the DNA TGCAGCGTTAGGGGGCTACCACTAGCCAAAAACATTCAGTACTTC. Amino acids: CSVRGLPLAKNIQYF. The genes are TRBV29-1 and TRBJ2-4; TRBD1 aligns across 7 bases. This CDR3 is 15 amino acids long. Germline V lookup: CDR1 SQVTM, CDR2 ANQGSEA. The J segment lost 0 bases and the V segment lost 5 bases, leaving 7 bases of the junction unmatched.

The CDR3 here is CASSFQGQPQHF. As DNA, the CDR3 is TGTGCCAGCAGTTTCCAGGGTCAGCCCCAGCATTTT. V and J are TRBV27 and TRBJ1-5, with D perhaps matching TRBD1 (5 bases). V lost 3 bases and J lost 6, with 6 bases in between. The CDR3 contains 12 residues. Germline V gene lookup returns CDR1 MNHEY and CDR2 SMNVEV (reference sequence).

The chain has TRBV6-6 and TRBJ2-7; no definite D call. CDR3 length: 14 amino acids. Germline values: CDR1 MNHNY, CDR2 SVGAGI (reference sequence). Trimming shortened V by 2 bases and J by 2 bases, and 10 bases separated the two germline ends. The DNA for the CDR3 is TGTGCCAGCAGTTACGCTCCAGAGACCTACGAGCAGTACTTC. It is translated as CASSYAPETYEQYF.

The chain uses TRBV9 and TRBJ2-5; the D gene is possibly TRBD2 (7 bases). Germline V gene sequence: CDR1 SGDLS, CDR2 YYNGEE. This CDR3 has 15 amino acids. Trimming pared 7 bases from V and 1 base from J, leaving 17 bases between. The CDR3: CASSRGGGSQETQYF. DNA for the CDR3: TGTGCCAGCTCCCGAGGGGGGGGGAGCCAAGAGACCCAGTACTTC.

This sequence joins TRBV4-1 and TRBJ1-1; weak D call: TRBD1 (6 bases). V lost 5 bases and J 0 bases, leaving 16 bases between the germline ends. The CDR3 runs 16 residues. Germline V gene sequence: CDR1 MGHRA, CDR2 YSYEKL. The CDR3 DNA reads as TGCGCCAGCAGCTCCCCGTTGGGGGGCTTGAACACTGAAGCTTTCTTT. The encoded protein is CASSSPLGGLNTEAFF.

A few counts support this clone. Written as DNA, the CDR3 is TGCAGCGCGGTCGGGGGGACCACTGAAGCTTTCTTT. It is translated as CSAVGGTTEAFF. The chain is built from TRBV29-1 and TRBJ1-1, with D possibly matching TRBD1 (5 bases). Germline assignment: CDR1 SQVTM and CDR2 ANQGSEA. The CDR3 is 12 amino acids. V was trimmed by 7 bases and J by 4 bases, leaving 13 bases between them. Based on the CDR3 plus reference TRBV29-1 and TRBJ1-1, the full variable domain is SAVISQKPSRDICQRGTSLTIQCQVDSQVTMMFWYRQQPGQSLTLIATANQGSEATYESGFVIDKFPISRPNLTFSTLTVSNMSPEDSSIYLCSAVGGTTEAFFGQGTRLTVV.

The rearrangement joins TRBV29-1 to TRBJ2-1; 8 bases agree with TRBD2. Trimming removed 8 bases from V and 0 bases from J; junction bases left unmatched: 6. This CDR3 comprises 14 residues. Germline V gives CDR1 SQVTM, CDR2 ANQGSEA. The CDR3 here is CSTVAGSSYNEQFF. The DNA of the CDR3 is TGCAGCACGGTAGCGGGGAGCTCCTACAATGAGCAGTTCTTC.

This chain uses TRBV18 with TRBJ2-1; 15 nucleotides agree with TRBD2. Per the germline V gene, CDR1 is KGHSH and CDR2 is LQKENI. V lost 2 bases and J lost 5; bases outside the gene matches: 4. The CDR3 consists of 17 residues. As DNA, the CDR3 is TGTGCCAGCTCACCAGGGACTAGCGGGAGGACCCACAATGAGCAGTTCTTC. It is translated as CASSPGTSGRTHNEQFF.

The chain is built from TRBV7-9 and TRBJ2-3; 7 positions agree with TRBD2. V lost 1 base and J lost 2; bases outside the gene matches: 6. The CDR3 has 16 residues. Germline assignment: CDR1 SEHNR and CDR2 FQNEAQ (reference sequence). The CDR3 sequence is CASSLVGGGLTDTQYF. The CDR3 DNA sequence: TGTGCCAGCAGCTTAGTTGGCGGGGGACTCACAGATACGCAGTATTTT.

The rearrangement joins TRBV4-1 to TRBJ2-1, with 7 nucleotides matching TRBD1. V was pared by 1 base and J by 6 bases, with 3 bases of the junction left unmatched. Germline assignment: CDR1 MGHRA and CDR2 YSYEKL. There are 14 residues in the CDR3. Written as DNA, the CDR3 is TGCGCCAGCAGCCAAGCCTACAGGGGCAATGAGCAGTTCTTC. This sequence encodes CASSQAYRGNEQFF.